This TCR beta chain originates from a study of blood T cell repertoires in COVID-19. Overall study context: Researchers got acute and convalescent COVID-19 samples from the United States, Italy and Spain.

Original analysis: By means of reference gene primer amplification, nucleated cell counts were estimated. Profiling relied on immunoSEQ multiplex PCR, and the TCRdb table lists in-frame clones only, not all of them. That table is the source of V, J and clone size, and D and trimming were worked out from the DNA. The data contain 140,000 to 150,000 clones, 88% of them seen just once; the ten biggest clones take up roughly 2.1%. The V and J ends lost 6 bases and 4 bases, in that order; junction bases with no gene match: 13. The CDR3 runs 16 residues. Germline CDR1 and CDR2: SGHNT and YENEEA. V and J are TRBV11-3 and TRBJ2-7; TRBD1 matches at 9 bases. The TCR comes from a human donor in a cohort sampled during active COVID-19. Sequencing was carried out using peripheral blood. The CDR3 protein is CASRERGQGFPYEQYF. The CDR3 DNA reads TGTGCCAGCAGGGAGAGGGGACAGGGATTCCCTTACGAGCAGTACTTC. The full variable domain, completed using reference TRBV11-3 and TRBJ2-7, is EAGVVQSPRYKIIEKKQPVAFWCNPISGHNTLYWYLQNLGQGPELLIRYENEEAVDDSQLPKDRFSAERLKGVDSTLKIQPAELGDSAVYLCASRERGQGFPYEQYFGPGTRLTVT.